This entry concerns a single T cell receptor beta chain. This record belongs to a study of CD8+ T cells in alopecia areata. Trimming pared 4 bases from V and 2 bases from J, leaving 6 bases between. The CDR3 consists of 13 residues. Germline V gene lookup returns CDR1 SGHNT and CDR2 YYREEE (reference sequence). cDNA reverse transcribed from extracted RNA served as the sequencing template. Measured with immunoSEQ multiplex PCR; TCRdb has only the in-frame clones, and not every one. The repertoire holds 150,000 to 200,000 clones, with 60% as singletons. As for treatment: oral pan-JAK inhibitor, 5-10 mg twice daily.

The chain combines TRBV5-4 with TRBJ2-2, with D hard to call. This receptor was obtained from a human donor with alopecia areata. Sequences were derived from CD4+ T cells sorted from blood, sampled at week 24, from a patient treated with tofacitinib. DNA for the CDR3: TGTGCCAGCAGCGGACCCAACACCGGGGAGCTGTTTTTT. Translated: CASSGPNTGELFF.